The 17 T cell receptor beta chains reported below all come from one sample, sequenced in a study of CD8 T cells in ankylosing spondylitis. TCRdb used MiXCR to reprocess the 5' RACE reads, holding one entry per CDR3 protein. Found here are nearly 25,000 distinct CDR3 sequences, roughly a sixth of them singletons; the top ten hold around 27%. Sequenced material: blood. Every receptor here comes from a male donor with ankylosing spondylitis or in good health (not recorded which).

This clonotype was seen just once. The V and J genes are TRBV2 and TRBJ1-2, with 8 bases identical to TRBD1. This CDR3 is 13 amino acids long. Germline V gene lookup returns CDR1 SNHLY and CDR2 FYNNEI. V lost 6 bases and J lost 7; bases outside the gene matches: 7. As DNA, the CDR3 is TGTGCCAGCAGCGCAGGGGGCCCCCTTGGCTACACCTTC. The encoded protein is CASSAGGPLGYTF.

In its sample, this clonotype was seen many times. This chain's CDR3 is CASSAGTSGRDTQYF. The CDR3 DNA reads as TGTGCCAGCAGCGCCGGGACTAGCGGGAGAGATACGCAGTATTTT. V is TRBV5-6 and J is TRBJ2-3, with 14 bases lining up with TRBD2. Trimming took 4 bases from V and 5 from J; bases not matched to a gene: 3. This CDR3 spans 15 amino acids. Looked up from germline, CDR1 is SGHDT and CDR2 is YYEEEE.

This clonotype was found a few times. The rearrangement joins TRBV6-2 or TRBV6-3 to TRBJ2-1; D not resolved. V lost 3 bases and J lost 1, with 13 bases in between. Per germline, CDR1 MNHEY and CDR2 SVGEGT. The CDR3 is made up of 16 amino acids. CDR3 residues: CASSYVLVGSYNEQFF. CDR3 DNA sequence: TGTGCCAGCAGTTATGTATTGGTGGGTTCCTACAATGAGCAGTTCTTC.

This chain connects TRBV5-1 to TRBJ2-5; the D gene is possibly TRBD2 (5 bases). The germline gives CDR1 SGHRS, CDR2 YFSETQ. This CDR3 contains 13 residues. V lost 5 bases to trimming and J lost 5 bases, with 13 bases between them. CDR3 coding DNA: TGCGCCAGCAGTTCGCCGGGGAGCGAGACCCAGTACTTC. Protein sequence: CASSSPGSETQYF.

The sample holds many counts of this clonotype. This chain uses TRBV5-1 with TRBJ2-5; D assignment may be TRBD1 or TRBD2 (5 bases each). Trimming stripped 3 bases from V and 1 base from J, with 13 bases between. CDR1 and CDR2 from the germline V gene are SGHRS and YFSETQ. The CDR3 runs 15 residues. This CDR3 is CASSSGLGTQETQYF. As DNA, the CDR3 is TGCGCCAGCAGCTCGGGGCTGGGGACCCAAGAGACCCAGTACTTC. The whole variable domain, remainder taken from reference TRBV5-1 and TRBJ2-5, is KAGVTQTPRYLIKTRGQQVTLSCSPISGHRSVSWYQQTPGQGLQFLFEYFSETQRNKGNFPGRFSGRQFSNSRSEMNVSTLELGDSALYLCASSSGLGTQETQYFGPGTRLLVL.

The chain has TRBV24-1 and TRBJ2-1; 8 nucleotides align to TRBD2. The length of the CDR3 is 16 residues. With V trimmed by 3 bases and J by 6 bases, 9 bases remained unmatched. Germline CDR1 is KGHDR and CDR2 is SFDVKD. CDR3 residues: CATSDGGLEARNEQFF. In DNA form, the CDR3 reads TGTGCCACCAGTGATGGGGGACTAGAGGCCCGCAATGAGCAGTTCTTC.

This clonotype turned up a few times. The gene calls are TRBV28 and TRBJ2-7, with 7 positions matching TRBD1. V lost 7 bases and J lost 2; bases outside the gene matches: 11. There are 15 residues in the CDR3. Germline V lookup: CDR1 MDHEN, CDR2 SYDVKM. CDR3 residues: CASKEQGTSAYEQYF. The DNA for the CDR3 is TGTGCCAGCAAAGAACAGGGGACATCGGCCTACGAGCAGTACTTC. Variable domain in full (rest from reference TRBV28 and TRBJ2-7): DVKVTQSSRYLVKRTGEKVFLECVQDMDHENMFWYRQDPGLGLRLIYFSYDVKMKEKGDIPEGYSVSREKKERFSLILESASTNQTSMYLCASKEQGTSAYEQYFGPGTRLTVT.

The table lists this clonotype with many counts. The chain is built from TRBV7-9 and TRBJ2-1, with TRBD2 as a possible D gene (7 bases). Germline CDR1 reads SEHNR; CDR2 reads FQNEAQ (reference sequence). V lost 5 bases and J lost 0, with 14 bases in between. The CDR3 has 16 residues. The CDR3 here is CASSPRGGSSYNEQFF. CDR3 in DNA: TGTGCCAGCAGCCCTAGGGGGGGGAGCTCCTACAATGAGCAGTTCTTC.

At least ten counts were recorded for this clonotype. The chain combines TRBV29-1 with TRBJ2-2; 8 bases map to TRBD1. Germline values: CDR1 SQVTM, CDR2 ANQGSEA. The junction had 5 bases not matched to a gene; V was cut back by 7 bases and J by 1 base. This CDR3 has 14 amino acids. The CDR3 sequence is CSAPGQVNTGELFF. The CDR3 nucleotides read TGCAGCGCACCGGGACAGGTGAACACCGGGGAGCTGTTTTTT.

The CDR3 loop reads CSVDEGNTGELFF. The CDR3 DNA follows: TGCAGCGTTGATGAGGGAAACACCGGGGAGCTGTTTTTT. This chain links TRBV29-1 with TRBJ2-2, with a possible D match to TRBD2 (5 bases). This CDR3 region has 13 residues. Germline CDR1 is SQVTM and CDR2 is ANQGSEA. V was shortened by 3 bases and J by 2 bases, with 7 bases between the two germline ends.

A few counts support this clonotype. This sequence joins TRBV3-1 and TRBJ2-3; D gene unclear. Germline-derived CDR1 and CDR2 are LGHDT and YNNKEL (reference sequence). The CDR3 is 18 residues long. V was clipped by 0 bases and J by 2 bases, with 18 bases between them. In DNA form, the CDR3 reads TGTGCCAGCAGCCAAGATTCGGCAGACGCCGGATTCACAGATACGCAGTATTTT. Encoded protein: CASSQDSADAGFTDTQYF.

This clonotype was counted a few times. V usage is TRBV7-2 and J usage is TRBJ2-2; D is unresolved. V lost 2 bases and J lost 1, with 8 bases in between. This CDR3 comprises 15 residues. The germline gives CDR1 SGHTA, CDR2 FQGNSA. The CDR3 DNA reads as TGTGCCAGCAGCTTACGTCAGGTGAACACCGGGGAGCTGTTTTTT. Encoded protein: CASSLRQVNTGELFF. The full variable domain, rest sourced from reference TRBV7-2 and TRBJ2-2, is GAGVSQSPSNKVTEKGKDVELRCDPISGHTALYWYRQSLGQGLEFLIYFQGNSAPDKSGLPSDRFSAERTGGSVSTLTIQRTQQEDSAVYLCASSLRQVNTGELFFGEGSRLTVL.

This clonotype was detected a few times. The V gene is TRBV9, the J gene TRBJ2-6; no clear D. The CDR3 length is 16 residues. Trimming took off 0 bases at V and 4 bases at J, with 11 bases between the two ends. Germline V gives CDR1 SGDLS, CDR2 YYNGEE. The CDR3 nucleotides are TGTGCCAGCAGCGTAGCTTTAGGAGCGGGGGCCAACGTCCTGACTTTC. It translates to CASSVALGAGANVLTF.

This clonotype was found many times. This sequence joins TRBV6-5 and TRBJ2-1; 12 bases fit TRBD2. Germline V gene data show CDR1 as MNHEY and CDR2 as SVGAGI. Trimming took 6 bases from V and 7 from J; bases not matched to a gene: 7. The CDR3 length is 15 residues. The CDR3 sequence is CASSTLAGGLNEQFF. CDR3 sequence (DNA): TGTGCCAGCAGCACACTAGCGGGAGGACTTAATGAGCAGTTCTTC.

This clonotype has more than one count but fewer than ten. The DNA for the CDR3 is TGTGCCAGCAGTGAGACAGGCCGTGGAAACACCATATATTTT. Translating it yields CASSETGRGNTIYF. The J gene is TRBJ1-3, the V gene TRBV7-9; D may be TRBD1 (6 bases). Germline V gives CDR1 SEHNR, CDR2 FQNEAQ (reference sequence). The CDR3 length is 14 residues. Deletions cut 6 bases from V and 3 bases from J, with 12 bases between. Looking up the rest from reference TRBV7-9 and TRBJ1-3 gives the full variable domain: DTGVSQNPRHKITKRGQNVTFRCDPISEHNRLYWYRQTLGQGPEFLTYFQNEAQLEKSRLLSDRFSAERPKGSFSTLEIQRTEQGDSAMYLCASSETGRGNTIYFGEGSWLTVV.

CDR3 region: CAWRDGGVRNEQFF. The CDR3 DNA reads as TGTGCCTGGAGAGATGGCGGGGTTAGGAATGAGCAGTTCTTC. The V call is TRBV30, the J call TRBJ2-1; maybe TRBD2 (6 bases). The V and J ends lost 3 bases and 7 bases respectively, with 16 bases between them. CDR1 and CDR2 (germline): GTSNPN, SVGIG (reference sequence). The CDR3 sequence is 14 residues long. The variable domain in full, completed from reference TRBV30 and TRBJ2-1, reads SQTIHQWPATLVQPVGSPLSLECTVEGTSNPNLYWYRQAAGRGLQLLFYSVGIGQISSEVPQNLSASRPQDRQFILSSKKLLLSDSGFYLCAWRDGGVRNEQFFGPGTRLTVL.

The genes are TRBV28 and TRBJ2-1; D is ambiguous. The V gene's germline CDR1 is MDHEN and CDR2 SYDVKM. The CDR3 runs to 14 residues. V lost 6 bases to trimming and J lost 0 bases, with 9 bases between them. Here the CDR3 DNA reads TGTGCCAGCAGGCCCTCGGGCTCCTACAATGAGCAGTTCTTC. Its protein is CASRPSGSYNEQFF.